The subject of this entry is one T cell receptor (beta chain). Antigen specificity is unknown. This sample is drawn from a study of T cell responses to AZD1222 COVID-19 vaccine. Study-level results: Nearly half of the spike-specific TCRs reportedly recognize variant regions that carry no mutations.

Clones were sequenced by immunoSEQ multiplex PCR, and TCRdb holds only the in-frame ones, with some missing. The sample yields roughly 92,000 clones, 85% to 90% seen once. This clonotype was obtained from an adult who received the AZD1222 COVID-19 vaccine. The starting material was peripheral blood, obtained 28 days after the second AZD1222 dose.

CDR3 DNA sequence: TGTGCCTGGGGACCGGGTTCCGGGGGGGAGACCCAGTACTTC. It is translated as CAWGPGSGGETQYF. This chain uses TRBV30 with TRBJ2-5; 7 bases map to TRBD2. The CDR3 totals 14 residues. Germline CDR1 and CDR2: GTSNPN and SVGIG (reference sequence). V dropped 5 bases and J dropped 5; count of bases not matched to a gene: 11.